This TCR beta chain was observed in a study of blood T cells in healthy people across ages. A J-beta primer mix and a sample-barcoded 5' primer were used in a second PCR of about 7 to 12 cycles. Each CDR3 protein gets one entry after TCRdb re-called the 5' RACE reads with MiXCR. The sample lists 790,000 or so distinct CDR3 sequences, more than 35% occurring once. Germline assignment: CDR1 MNHEY and CDR2 SMNVEV (reference sequence). The CDR3 is made up of 21 amino acids. Trimming stripped 7 bases from V and 6 bases from J, with 37 bases between. The chain joins TRBV27 to TRBJ2-4; no reliable D call. The sequence was obtained from a man older than 75 in good health. Sequenced sample: blood. The CDR3 coding sequence is TGTGCCAGCATCACCTTAAAGTCAGGACGGCGCCCAGCCCCGGTGGTAAACATTCAGTACTTC. Translation: CASITLKSGRRPAPVVNIQYF.